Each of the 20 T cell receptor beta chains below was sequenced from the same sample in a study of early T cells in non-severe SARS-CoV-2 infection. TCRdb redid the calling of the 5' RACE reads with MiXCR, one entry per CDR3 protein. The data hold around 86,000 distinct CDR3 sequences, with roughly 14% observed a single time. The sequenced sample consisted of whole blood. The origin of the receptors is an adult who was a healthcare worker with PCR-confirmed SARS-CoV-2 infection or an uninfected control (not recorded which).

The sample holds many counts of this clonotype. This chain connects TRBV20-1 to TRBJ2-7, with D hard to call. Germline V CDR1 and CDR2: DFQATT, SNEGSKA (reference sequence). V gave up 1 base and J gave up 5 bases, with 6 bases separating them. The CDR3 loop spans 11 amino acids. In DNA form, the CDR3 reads TGCAGTGCTAGAGCGGGCAACGAGCAGTACGTC. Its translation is CSARAGNEQYV.

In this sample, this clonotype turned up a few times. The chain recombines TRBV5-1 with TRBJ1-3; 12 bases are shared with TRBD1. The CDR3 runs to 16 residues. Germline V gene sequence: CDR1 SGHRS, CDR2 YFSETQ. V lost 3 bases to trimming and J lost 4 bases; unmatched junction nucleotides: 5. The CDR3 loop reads CASSSGQGATGNTIYF. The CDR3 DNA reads TGCGCCAGCAGCTCGGGACAGGGGGCGACAGGAAACACCATATATTTT. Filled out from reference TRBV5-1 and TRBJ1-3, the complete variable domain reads KAGVTQTPRYLIKTRGQQVTLSCSPISGHRSVSWYQQTPGQGLQFLFEYFSETQRNKGNFPGRFSGRQFSNSRSEMNVSTLELGDSALYLCASSSGQGATGNTIYFGEGSWLTVV.

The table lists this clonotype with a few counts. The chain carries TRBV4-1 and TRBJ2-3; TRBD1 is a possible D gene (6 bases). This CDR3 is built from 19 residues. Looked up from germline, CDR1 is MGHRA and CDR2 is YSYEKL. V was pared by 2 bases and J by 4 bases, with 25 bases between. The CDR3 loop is CASSQKQGTNYLGPDTQYF. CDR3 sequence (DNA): TGCGCCAGCAGCCAAAAACAGGGTACCAATTACCTCGGGCCAGATACGCAGTATTTT.

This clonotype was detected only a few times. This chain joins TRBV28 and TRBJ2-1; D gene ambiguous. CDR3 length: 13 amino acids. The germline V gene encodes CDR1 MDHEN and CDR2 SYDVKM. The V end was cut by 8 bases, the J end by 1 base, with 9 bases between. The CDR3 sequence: CASGTESYNEQFF. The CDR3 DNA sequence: TGTGCCAGCGGAACAGAGTCCTACAATGAGCAGTTCTTC.

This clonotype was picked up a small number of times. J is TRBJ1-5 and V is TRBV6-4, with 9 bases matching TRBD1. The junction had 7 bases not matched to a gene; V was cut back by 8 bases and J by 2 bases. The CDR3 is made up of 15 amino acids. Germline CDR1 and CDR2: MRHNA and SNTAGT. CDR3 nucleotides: TGTGCCAGCCCGACAGGGGGGCCATGCAATCAGCCCCAGCATTTT. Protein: CASPTGGPCNQPQHF.

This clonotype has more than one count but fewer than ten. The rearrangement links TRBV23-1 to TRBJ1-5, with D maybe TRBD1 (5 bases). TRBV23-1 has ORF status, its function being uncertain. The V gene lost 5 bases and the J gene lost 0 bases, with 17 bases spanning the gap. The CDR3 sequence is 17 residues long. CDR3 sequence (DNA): TGCGCCAGCAGTACCCCGGGGGAGAGAAATAGCAATCAGCCCCAGCATTTT. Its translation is CASSTPGERNSNQPQHF.

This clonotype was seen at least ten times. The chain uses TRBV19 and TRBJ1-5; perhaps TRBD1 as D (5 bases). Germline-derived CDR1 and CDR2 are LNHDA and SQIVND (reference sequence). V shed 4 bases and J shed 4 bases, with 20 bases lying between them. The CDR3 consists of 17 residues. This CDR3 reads CASSTGTAGRGNQPQHF. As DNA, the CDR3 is TGTGCCAGTAGTACCGGGACCGCGGGACGTGGAAATCAGCCCCAGCATTTT.

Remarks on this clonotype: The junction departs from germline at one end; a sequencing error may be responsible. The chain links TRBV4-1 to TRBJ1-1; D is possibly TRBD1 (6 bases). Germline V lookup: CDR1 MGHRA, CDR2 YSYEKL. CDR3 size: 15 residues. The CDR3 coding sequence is TGCGCCAGCAGCCAAGAAGGGCAGGGGAACACTGAAGTTTTCTTT. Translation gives CASSQEGQGNTEVFF.

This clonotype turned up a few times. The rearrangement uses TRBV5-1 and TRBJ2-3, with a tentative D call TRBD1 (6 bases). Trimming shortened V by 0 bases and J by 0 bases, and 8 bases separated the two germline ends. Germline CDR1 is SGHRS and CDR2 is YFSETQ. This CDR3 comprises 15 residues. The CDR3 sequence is CASSLEGHSTDTQYF. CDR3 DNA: TGCGCCAGCAGCTTGGAGGGACATAGCACAGATACGCAGTATTTT.

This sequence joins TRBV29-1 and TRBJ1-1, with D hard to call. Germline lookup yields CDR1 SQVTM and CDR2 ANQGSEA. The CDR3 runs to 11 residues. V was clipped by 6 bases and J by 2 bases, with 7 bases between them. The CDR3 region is CSVDDNTEAFF. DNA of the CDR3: TGCAGCGTGGATGATAACACTGAAGCTTTCTTT.

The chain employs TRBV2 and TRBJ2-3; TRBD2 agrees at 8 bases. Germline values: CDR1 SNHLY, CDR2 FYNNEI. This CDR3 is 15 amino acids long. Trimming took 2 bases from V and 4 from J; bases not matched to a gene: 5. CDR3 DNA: TGTGCCAGCAGTGAATGGGGGACTAGTGCAGATACGCAGTATTTT. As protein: CASSEWGTSADTQYF.

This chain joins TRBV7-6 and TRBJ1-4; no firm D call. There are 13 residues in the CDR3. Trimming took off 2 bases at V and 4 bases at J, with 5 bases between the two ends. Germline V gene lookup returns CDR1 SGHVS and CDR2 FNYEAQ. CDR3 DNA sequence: TGTGCCAGCAGCTTAACTTATAATGAAAAACTGTTTTTT. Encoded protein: CASSLTYNEKLFF.

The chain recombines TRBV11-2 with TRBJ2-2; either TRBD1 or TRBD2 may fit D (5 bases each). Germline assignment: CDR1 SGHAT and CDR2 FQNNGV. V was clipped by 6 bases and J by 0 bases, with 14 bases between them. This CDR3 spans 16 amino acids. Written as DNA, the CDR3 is TGTGCCAGCAGAGGGGCCCGGGGCTCGAACACCGGGGAGCTGTTTTTT. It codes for CASRGARGSNTGELFF.

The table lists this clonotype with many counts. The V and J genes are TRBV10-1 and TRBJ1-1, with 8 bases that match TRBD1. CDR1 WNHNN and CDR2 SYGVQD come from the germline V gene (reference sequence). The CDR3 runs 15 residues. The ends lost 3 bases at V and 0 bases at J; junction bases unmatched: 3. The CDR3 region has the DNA TGCGCCAGCAGTGACACGGGACAGGTGAACACTGAAGCTTTCTTT. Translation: CASSDTGQVNTEAFF.

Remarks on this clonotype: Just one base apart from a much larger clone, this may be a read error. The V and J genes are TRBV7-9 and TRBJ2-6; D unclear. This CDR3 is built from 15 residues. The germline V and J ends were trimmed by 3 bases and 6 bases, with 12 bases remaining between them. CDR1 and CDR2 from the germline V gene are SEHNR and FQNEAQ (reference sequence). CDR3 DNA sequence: TGTGCCAGCAGCTTCTCGATGACTGAGGCCAACGTCCTGACTTTC. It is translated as CASSFSMTEANVLTF.

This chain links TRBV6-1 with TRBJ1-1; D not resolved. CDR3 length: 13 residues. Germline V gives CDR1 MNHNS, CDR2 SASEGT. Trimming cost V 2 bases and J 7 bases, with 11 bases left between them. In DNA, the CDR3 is TGTGCCAGCAGTGAATCAGGCAGATTTGAAGCTTTCTTT. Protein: CASSESGRFEAFF.

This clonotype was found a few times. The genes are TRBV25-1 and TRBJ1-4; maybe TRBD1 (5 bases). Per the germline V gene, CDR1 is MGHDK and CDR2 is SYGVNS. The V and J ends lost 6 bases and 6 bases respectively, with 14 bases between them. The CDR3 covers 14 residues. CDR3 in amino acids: CASSLGPGHEKLFF. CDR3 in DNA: TGTGCCAGCAGCCTGGGACCTGGTCATGAAAAACTGTTTTTT.

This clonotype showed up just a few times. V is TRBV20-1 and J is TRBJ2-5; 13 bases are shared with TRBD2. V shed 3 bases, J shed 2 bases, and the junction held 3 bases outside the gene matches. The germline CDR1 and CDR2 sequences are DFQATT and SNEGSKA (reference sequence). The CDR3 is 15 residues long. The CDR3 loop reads CSARTSGGTQETQYF. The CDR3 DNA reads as TGCAGTGCTAGGACTAGCGGGGGGACGCAAGAGACCCAGTACTTC.

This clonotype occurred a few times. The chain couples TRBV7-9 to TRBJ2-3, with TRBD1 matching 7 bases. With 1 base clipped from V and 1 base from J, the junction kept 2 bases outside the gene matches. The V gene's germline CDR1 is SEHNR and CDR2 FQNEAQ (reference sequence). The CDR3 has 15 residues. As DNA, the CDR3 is TGTGCCAGCAGCTTAGGGACAGGACGCACAGATACGCAGTATTTT. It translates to CASSLGTGRTDTQYF.

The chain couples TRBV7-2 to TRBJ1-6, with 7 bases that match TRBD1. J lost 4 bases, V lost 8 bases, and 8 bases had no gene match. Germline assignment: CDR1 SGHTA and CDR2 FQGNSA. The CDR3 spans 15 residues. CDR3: CASLQDRLYNSPLHF. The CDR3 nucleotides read TGTGCCAGCCTACAGGACAGGCTGTATAATTCACCCCTCCACTTT.